This TCR beta chain is from a study of T-cell memory formation after mild COVID-19. Study observations and caveats: Day 15 to 85 contractors were CD4/CD8 balanced; later expanders leaned CD4+. Certain responding clones were present in pre-infection memory, suggesting participation of cross-reactive memory. The authors left the SARS-CoV-2 specificity of second-wave clones peaking on day 37 unconfirmed.

Unmatched junction bases numbered 8, after V lost 4 bases and J lost 1 base. This CDR3 has 16 residues. The germline gives CDR1 KGHSH, CDR2 LQKENI. Amplification by 5'RACE using constant-segment primers produced TCR alpha and TCR beta cDNA libraries that carried sample barcodes and UMIs. TCRdb reprocessed the 5' RACE reads via MiXCR and lists one record per CDR3 protein. Of about 350,000 distinct CDR3 sequences listed, around 15% are singletons. As for this clonotype: Its antigen remains unidentified.

The sequenced sample consisted of PBMCs or a T cell subset sorted from them (not recorded which). This chain joins TRBV18 and TRBJ1-1, with TRBD1 identical over 8 bases. This sequence was found in a man between 18 and 29 years old who had mild COVID-19 (a few samples of this study predate the infection). Cell type and time point are not known. The CDR3: CASSRLMGQENTEAFF. The CDR3 DNA is TGTGCCAGCTCACGATTAATGGGACAGGAGAACACTGAAGCTTTCTTT.